The 8 T cell receptor beta chains below all came from one sample that was sequenced in a study of cytomegalovirus exposure and HLA in healthy donors. A multiplex PCR was run with 60 Vbeta primers and 13 Jbeta primers. TCRdb's table, derived via immunoSEQ multiplex PCR, lists solely in-frame clones and lacks some. The sample consists of 95,000 to 150,000 clones, over 75% of them appearing once. Sequenced input: PBMCs. Every receptor here comes from a human donor in good health.

The chain links TRBV5-6 to TRBJ1-5, with 8 bases aligning to TRBD1. This CDR3 is built from 15 residues. V lost 3 bases to trimming and J lost 1 base; unmatched junction nucleotides: 3. CDR1 is SGHDT, CDR2 YYEEEE, per germline. CDR3 coding DNA: TGTGCCAGCAGCTCCACAGGGGGGAGCAATCAGCCCCAGCATTTT. This encodes CASSSTGGSNQPQHF.

The chain employs TRBV27 and TRBJ1-1, with TRBD1 matching 7 bases. The length of the CDR3 is 17 residues. Germline-derived CDR1 and CDR2 are MNHEY and SMNVEV (reference sequence). V shed 4 bases, J shed 1 base, and the junction held 12 bases outside the gene matches. The CDR3 DNA is TGTGCCAGCAGTTCCTCGTCACAGGGGCTCGGGAACACTGAAGCTTTCTTT. It codes for CASSSSSQGLGNTEAFF.

The chain is built from TRBV6-5 and TRBJ1-1; tentative D call: TRBD1 (5 bases). Between the trimmed V and J ends, which lost 5 bases and 0 bases, there was a span of 13 bases. The CDR3 loop spans 15 amino acids. Germline values: CDR1 MNHEY, CDR2 SVGAGI. The CDR3 DNA reads TGTGCCAGCAGTATGCAGGGTTTCCTGAACACTGAAGCTTTCTTT. Translated, it gives CASSMQGFLNTEAFF.

The chain employs TRBV27 and TRBJ2-7, with TRBD2 as a possible D gene (5 bases). The V end was cut by 0 bases, the J end by 0 bases, with 6 bases between. There are 14 residues in the CDR3. Germline V gene sequence: CDR1 MNHEY, CDR2 SMNVEV (reference sequence). CDR3 bases: TGTGCCAGCAGTTTATCGGGGAGCTCCTACGAGCAGTACTTC. Translation: CASSLSGSSYEQYF.

J is TRBJ2-1 and V is TRBV6-6, with 12 bases aligning to TRBD2. V trimming: 0 bases; J trimming: 3 bases; junction bases outside the gene matches: 0. Germline lookup yields CDR1 MNHNY and CDR2 SVGAGI (reference sequence). The CDR3 is 16 amino acids. The CDR3 protein is CASSYSGLAGYNEQFF. CDR3 sequence (DNA): TGTGCCAGCAGTTACTCGGGACTAGCGGGCTACAATGAGCAGTTCTTC.

The J gene is TRBJ1-1, the V gene TRBV2, with 8 bases matching TRBD1. CDR1 is SNHLY, CDR2 FYNNEI, per germline. The CDR3 spans 15 residues. The junction had 12 bases not matched to a gene; V was cut back by 8 bases and J by 4 bases. CDR3 protein: CASQGAKERSTEAFF. The CDR3 DNA reads TGTGCCAGCCAGGGGGCTAAGGAGAGAAGCACTGAAGCTTTCTTT.

This clone turned up a few times. This sequence joins TRBV2 and TRBJ1-5, with D perhaps TRBD1 (5 bases). There are 14 residues in the CDR3. Germline CDR1 and CDR2: SNHLY and FYNNEI. Trimming pared 6 bases from V and 6 bases from J, leaving 15 bases between. The CDR3 sequence: CASRGGVRSQPQHF. CDR3 coding DNA: TGTGCCAGCAGGGGGGGGGTACGGAGTCAGCCCCAGCATTTT. The full variable domain, rest sourced from reference TRBV2 and TRBJ1-5, is EPEVTQTPSHQVTQMGQEVILRCVPISNHLYFYWYRQILGQKVEFLVSFYNNEISEKSEIFDDQFSVERPDGSNFTLKIRSTKLEDSAMYFCASRGGVRSQPQHFGDGTRLSIL.

The chain carries TRBV2 and TRBJ2-1; 7 bases are shared with TRBD1. With V trimmed by 10 bases and J by 5 bases, 11 bases remained unmatched. Germline V lookup: CDR1 SNHLY, CDR2 FYNNEI. The CDR3 totals 14 residues. CDR3 protein: CANSTGEGNNEQFF. CDR3 sequence (DNA): TGTGCCAATTCTACAGGGGAAGGTAACAATGAGCAGTTCTTC. The full variable domain, in which reference TRBV2 and TRBJ2-1 provide the parts outside the CDR3, is EPEVTQTPSHQVTQMGQEVILRCVPISNHLYFYWYRQILGQKVEFLVSFYNNEISEKSEIFDDQFSVERPDGSNFTLKIRSTKLEDSAMYFCANSTGEGNNEQFFGPGTRLTVL.